A selection of T cell receptor beta chains follows, all from one sample in a study of identical twins. TCRdb processed the 5' RACE reads anew with MiXCR; each CDR3 protein has one entry. Among fewer than 500,000 distinct CDR3 sequences listed, 13% to 15% were seen once. The data also belong to a second study, concerning yellow fever vaccine responses in identical twins.

Sequencing was performed on CD4+ T cells sorted from blood. These receptors all stem from a woman aged 18 to 35 in good health. Each CDR3 is given with its conserved first and last residue. The D gene is left open where the match is weak. Clone sizes are given selectively: once, few, many, or a class where the clone is expanded.

d_gene: NA
abundance: few
len: 14
j_gene: TRBJ2-1
v_gene: TRBV11-2
CDR3nt: TGTGCCAGCAGCCTCAGAGGCACTAACAATGAGCAGTTCTTC
CDR3aa: CASSLRGTNNEQFF

d_gene: TRBD2
abundance: many
len: 16
j_gene: TRBJ2-1
v_gene: TRBV27
CDR3nt: TGTGCCAGCAGTATCCGACTAGCGGGGGGCCGCAATGAGCAGTTCTTC
CDR3aa: CASSIRLAGGRNEQFF

d_gene: TRBD2
abundance: few
len: 14
j_gene: TRBJ2-7
v_gene: TRBV12-3/TRBV12-4
CDR3nt: TGTGCCAGCAGTTTAACTAGCGGGAAGAACGAGCAGTACTTC
CDR3aa: CASSLTSGKNEQYF

d_gene: TRBD2
abundance: NA
len: 17
j_gene: TRBJ2-1
v_gene: TRBV6-8
CDR3nt: TGTGCCAGCCCCTTCCATCACGGACTAGCGGGAAACAATGAGCAGTTCTTC
CDR3aa: CASPFHHGLAGNNEQFF

d_gene: NA
abundance: many
len: 11
j_gene: TRBJ2-5
v_gene: TRBV18
CDR3nt: TGTGCCAGCTCACCCCAAGAGACCCAGTACTTC
CDR3aa: CASSPQETQYF

d_gene: NA
abundance: NA
len: 12
j_gene: TRBJ2-7
v_gene: TRBV18
CDR3nt: TGTGCCAGCTCACCACAGGGTAGGGAGCAGTACTTC
CDR3aa: CASSPQGREQYF

d_gene: TRBD1
abundance: NA
len: 14
j_gene: TRBJ2-3
v_gene: TRBV11-2
CDR3nt: TGTGCCAGCAGCAACAACAGGGGACCAGATACGCAGTATTTT
CDR3aa: CASSNNRGPDTQYF

d_gene: TRBD1
abundance: once
len: 17
j_gene: TRBJ1-2
v_gene: TRBV6-2/TRBV6-3
CDR3nt: TGTGCCAGCAGTAACACGACTCGGACAGGAAGATCCTATGGCTACACCTTC
CDR3aa: CASSNTTRTGRSYGYTF

d_gene: NA
abundance: NA
len: 16
j_gene: TRBJ2-3
v_gene: TRBV4-3
CDR3nt: TGCGCCAGCAGCCAAGGGGGGGGCCGCTTGGCAGATACGCAGTATTTT
CDR3aa: CASSQGGGRLADTQYF

d_gene: TRBD1
abundance: few
len: 15
j_gene: TRBJ2-5
v_gene: TRBV5-4
CDR3nt: TGTGCCAGCAGCTTGGAGGCAGGGGGCCCTGAGACCCAGTACTTC
CDR3aa: CASSLEAGGPETQYF

d_gene: NA
abundance: few
len: 16
j_gene: TRBJ2-3
v_gene: TRBV7-2
CDR3nt: TGTGCCAGCAGTAACCGGACTTTCGGGGGCACAGATACGCAGTATTTT
CDR3aa: CASSNRTFGGTDTQYF

d_gene: NA
abundance: NA
len: 14
j_gene: TRBJ1-1
v_gene: TRBV6-2/TRBV6-3
CDR3nt: TGTGCCAGCAGCACGGAACCTTCGGGGACTGAAGCTTTCTTT
CDR3aa: CASSTEPSGTEAFF

d_gene: NA
abundance: NA
len: 16
j_gene: TRBJ1-5
v_gene: TRBV6-1
CDR3nt: TGTGCCAGCAGCCGGGGAGGGAGGGGAGTAGGTCAGCCCCAGCATTTT
CDR3aa: CASSRGGRGVGQPQHF

d_gene: TRBD1
abundance: NA
len: 13
j_gene: TRBJ2-7
v_gene: TRBV12-3/TRBV12-4
CDR3nt: TGTGCCAGCAGTGGAGCCCCAGGGGGTGAGCAGTACTTC
CDR3aa: CASSGAPGGEQYF

d_gene: TRBD1
abundance: few
len: 15
j_gene: TRBJ1-1
v_gene: TRBV20-1
CDR3nt: TGCAGTGCTAGATACCGGGACAGGGTGTCCACTGAAGCTTTCTTT
CDR3aa: CSARYRDRVSTEAFF

d_gene: NA
abundance: few
len: 15
j_gene: TRBJ1-5
v_gene: TRBV12-3/TRBV12-4
CDR3nt: TGTGCCAGCAGTTTGTCGGGGTTTGAAAATCAGCCCCAGCATTTT
CDR3aa: CASSLSGFENQPQHF

d_gene: NA
abundance: NA
len: 15
j_gene: TRBJ2-5
v_gene: TRBV24-1
CDR3nt: TGTGCCACCAGTGACCCCGCGGGGGCGGGGGAGACCCAGTACTTC
CDR3aa: CATSDPAGAGETQYF

d_gene: NA
abundance: NA
len: 15
j_gene: TRBJ2-1
v_gene: TRBV12-3/TRBV12-4
CDR3nt: TGTGCCAGCAGTTTAGACGGGGCTTGCGACAATGAGCAGTTCTTC
CDR3aa: CASSLDGACDNEQFF

d_gene: NA
abundance: many
len: 13
j_gene: TRBJ1-1
v_gene: TRBV29-1
CDR3nt: TGCAGCGTTCGAAGGTCCGGTGTGACTGAAGCTTTCTTT
CDR3aa: CSVRRSGVTEAFF

d_gene: NA
abundance: few
len: 13
j_gene: TRBJ2-7
v_gene: TRBV18
CDR3nt: TGTGCCAGCTCACCTCGGGGATCCTACGAGCAGTACTTC
CDR3aa: CASSPRGSYEQYF

d_gene: TRBD1
abundance: NA
len: 15
j_gene: TRBJ2-3
v_gene: TRBV6-2/TRBV6-3
CDR3nt: TGTGCCAGCAGTTTGGGCAGGGGGCGAACAGATACGCAGTATTTT
CDR3aa: CASSLGRGRTDTQYF

d_gene: NA
abundance: few
len: 18
j_gene: TRBJ1-3
v_gene: TRBV5-1
CDR3nt: TGCGCCAGCAGCCCCAGTGGGGTGCAGGGCGGATCTGGAAACACCATATATTTT
CDR3aa: CASSPSGVQGGSGNTIYF

d_gene: TRBD2
abundance: NA
len: 16
j_gene: TRBJ2-3
v_gene: TRBV28
CDR3nt: TGTGCCAGCAGTTCTAGCGGGAGTGGGAGTCCAGATACGCAGTATTTT
CDR3aa: CASSSSGSGSPDTQYF

d_gene: NA
abundance: few
len: 15
j_gene: TRBJ2-7
v_gene: TRBV3-1
CDR3nt: TGTGCCAGCAGCCAAGCGCCGCAGGGGCTCTACGAGCAGTACTTC
CDR3aa: CASSQAPQGLYEQYF

d_gene: NA
abundance: NA
len: 17
j_gene: TRBJ2-3
v_gene: TRBV9
CDR3nt: TGTGCCAGCAGCGTAGGATCCCGGACGAAAGACACAGATACGCAGTATTTT
CDR3aa: CASSVGSRTKDTDTQYF

d_gene: NA
abundance: NA
len: 13
j_gene: TRBJ2-5
v_gene: TRBV4-3
CDR3nt: TGCGCCAGCAGCCAAGTCATTCGAGAGACCCAGTACTTC
CDR3aa: CASSQVIRETQYF

d_gene: TRBD2
abundance: NA
len: 17
j_gene: TRBJ2-1
v_gene: TRBV9
CDR3nt: TGTGCCAGCAGCGAACGGGCTAGCGGGAACCAAAACAATGAGCAGTTCTTC
CDR3aa: CASSERASGNQNNEQFF

d_gene: NA
abundance: many
len: 12
j_gene: TRBJ2-7
v_gene: TRBV5-6
CDR3nt: TGTGCCAGCAGCTCTGTTTCCTACGAGCAGTACTTC
CDR3aa: CASSSVSYEQYF

d_gene: NA
abundance: few
len: 15
j_gene: TRBJ1-2
v_gene: TRBV7-8
CDR3nt: TGTGCCAGCAGCTTAGGATCGGGACACCACTATGGCTACACCTTC
CDR3aa: CASSLGSGHHYGYTF

d_gene: NA
abundance: NA
len: 14
j_gene: TRBJ2-3
v_gene: TRBV3-1
CDR3nt: TGTGCCAGCAGCCAAGTTTCGATCCGGGATACGCAGTATTTT
CDR3aa: CASSQVSIRDTQYF

d_gene: TRBD1
abundance: many
len: 16
j_gene: TRBJ2-2
v_gene: TRBV4-3
CDR3nt: TGCGCCAGCAGCCAAGCCGGGACAGTTGACAGCGGGGAGCTGTTTTTT
CDR3aa: CASSQAGTVDSGELFF

d_gene: NA
abundance: few
len: 15
j_gene: TRBJ2-3
v_gene: TRBV12-3/TRBV12-4
CDR3nt: TGTGCCAGCAGACGCCCGACAGTTAGCACAGATACGCAGTATTTT
CDR3aa: CASRRPTVSTDTQYF

d_gene: TRBD1
abundance: few
len: 17
j_gene: TRBJ2-1
v_gene: TRBV5-1
CDR3nt: TGCGCCAGCAGCCTTCGGACAGGGGGGAGCACGGGGAATGAGCAGTTCTTC
CDR3aa: CASSLRTGGSTGNEQFF

d_gene: NA
abundance: many
len: 13
j_gene: TRBJ1-2
v_gene: TRBV11-2
CDR3nt: TGTGCCAGCAGACAAAAACAGGGTGGCGGCTACACCTTC
CDR3aa: CASRQKQGGGYTF

d_gene: TRBD2
abundance: few
len: 17
j_gene: TRBJ2-3
v_gene: TRBV18
CDR3nt: TGTGCCAGCTCACCACTTTTCAGCGGGGGGGCCACAGATACGCAGTATTTT
CDR3aa: CASSPLFSGGATDTQYF

d_gene: NA
abundance: few
len: 14
j_gene: TRBJ2-3
v_gene: TRBV5-1
CDR3nt: TGCGCCAGCAGTCCTAGCGCTGGCACAGATACGCAGTATTTT
CDR3aa: CASSPSAGTDTQYF

d_gene: NA
abundance: NA
len: 15
j_gene: TRBJ1-2
v_gene: TRBV9
CDR3nt: TGTGCCAGCAGCGTATCTAGGGCAGCGCAGCTCGGCTACACCTTC
CDR3aa: CASSVSRAAQLGYTF

d_gene: NA
abundance: NA
len: 16
j_gene: TRBJ2-7
v_gene: TRBV5-1
CDR3nt: TGCGCCAGCAGCTTAAGGGAGTCCAGGGCAGGCTACGAGCAGTACTTC
CDR3aa: CASSLRESRAGYEQYF

d_gene: TRBD2
abundance: few
len: 17
j_gene: TRBJ2-5
v_gene: TRBV7-2
CDR3nt: TGTGCCAGCAGCTTAAGTGGACTAGCGGGAGGGGAGGAGACCCAGTACTTC
CDR3aa: CASSLSGLAGGEETQYF

d_gene: NA
abundance: few
len: 13
j_gene: TRBJ2-5
v_gene: TRBV7-3
CDR3nt: TGTGCCAGCAGCTTGGGTTGGCAAGAGACCCAGTACTTC
CDR3aa: CASSLGWQETQYF

d_gene: NA
abundance: many
len: 15
j_gene: TRBJ2-7
v_gene: TRBV12-3/TRBV12-4
CDR3nt: TGTGCCAGCAGTGAGCCCCACAGGGTAGCCTACGAGCAGTACTTC
CDR3aa: CASSEPHRVAYEQYF

d_gene: TRBD1
abundance: NA
len: 13
j_gene: TRBJ2-2
v_gene: TRBV20-1
CDR3nt: TGCAGTGCTAGAAGGACAGGCACCGGGGAGCTGTTTTTT
CDR3aa: CSARRTGTGELFF

d_gene: NA
abundance: few
len: 14
j_gene: TRBJ2-3
v_gene: TRBV5-1
CDR3nt: TGCGCCAGCAGCTTAGATCAACACACAGATACGCAGTATTTT
CDR3aa: CASSLDQHTDTQYF

d_gene: TRBD2
abundance: NA
len: 14
j_gene: TRBJ2-5
v_gene: TRBV20-1
CDR3nt: TGCAGTGCTAGTGGGCGGGGGGGGTTTGCGACCCAGTACTTC
CDR3aa: CSASGRGGFATQYF